The clone carrying this T cell receptor beta chain was seen more than once but under ten times. Its antigen is unknown. The sample is drawn from a study of T cell responses to AZD1222 COVID-19 vaccine. The data were produced by immunoSEQ multiplex PCR, yet TCRdb's version contains in-frame clones alone and is incomplete. The sample contains approximately 110,000 clones, 87% of which appear only once. Study findings and constraints: Spike-specific TCR breadth and depth rose after two AZD1222 doses. Nearly half of unique spike-specific TCRs reportedly avoided B.1.351 and B.1.1.7 mutated regions. Researchers report vaccine-associated CD4 TCRs spanning spike, with dominance at 160-218 and 743-854. The sample set comprised mostly white British donors with more females, and clonal diversity was possibly underestimated.

CDR3 size: 12 residues. Germline CDR1 and CDR2: SQVTM and ANQGSEA. V was pared by 4 bases and J by 4 bases, with 8 bases between. The sequences come from peripheral blood, collected 28 days after the second AZD1222 dose. The origin of this receptor is an adult who received the AZD1222 COVID-19 vaccine. The genes are TRBV29-1 and TRBJ2-1; perhaps TRBD2 as D (6 bases). Written as DNA, the CDR3 is TGCAGCGTTGCTAGCGTATACAATGAGCAGTTCTTC. Protein sequence: CSVASVYNEQFF.